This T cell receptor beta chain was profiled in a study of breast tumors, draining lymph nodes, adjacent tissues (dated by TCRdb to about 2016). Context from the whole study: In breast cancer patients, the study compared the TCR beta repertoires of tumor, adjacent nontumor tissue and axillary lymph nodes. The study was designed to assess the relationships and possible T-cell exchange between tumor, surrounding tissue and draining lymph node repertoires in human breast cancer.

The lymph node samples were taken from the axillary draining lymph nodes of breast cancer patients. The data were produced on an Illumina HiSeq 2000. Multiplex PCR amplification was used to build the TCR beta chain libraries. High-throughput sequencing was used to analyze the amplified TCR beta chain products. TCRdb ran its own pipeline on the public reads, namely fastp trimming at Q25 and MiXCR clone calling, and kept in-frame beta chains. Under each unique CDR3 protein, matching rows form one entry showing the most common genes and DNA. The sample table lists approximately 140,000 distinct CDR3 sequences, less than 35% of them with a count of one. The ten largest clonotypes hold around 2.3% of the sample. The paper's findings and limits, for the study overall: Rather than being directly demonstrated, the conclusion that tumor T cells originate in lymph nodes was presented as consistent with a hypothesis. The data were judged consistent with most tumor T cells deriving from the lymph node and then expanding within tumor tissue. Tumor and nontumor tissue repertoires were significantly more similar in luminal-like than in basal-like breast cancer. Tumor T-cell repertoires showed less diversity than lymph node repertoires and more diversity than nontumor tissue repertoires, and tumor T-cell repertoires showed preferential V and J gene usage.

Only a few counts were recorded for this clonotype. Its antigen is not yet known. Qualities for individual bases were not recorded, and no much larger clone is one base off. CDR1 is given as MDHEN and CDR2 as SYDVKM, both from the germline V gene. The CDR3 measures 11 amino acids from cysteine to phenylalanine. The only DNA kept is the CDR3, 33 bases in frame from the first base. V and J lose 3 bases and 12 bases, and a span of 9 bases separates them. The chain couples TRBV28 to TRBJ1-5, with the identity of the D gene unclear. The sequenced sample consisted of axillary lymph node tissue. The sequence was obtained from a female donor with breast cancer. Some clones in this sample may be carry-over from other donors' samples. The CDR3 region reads CASSLSRGQHF. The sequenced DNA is TGTGCCAGCAGTTTGAGCCGGGGCCAGCATTTT. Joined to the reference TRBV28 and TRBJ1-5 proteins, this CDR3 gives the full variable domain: DVKVTQSSRYLVKRTGEKVFLECVQDMDHENMFWYRQDPGLGLRLIYFSYDVKMKEKGDIPEGYSVSREKKERFSLILESASTNQTSMYLCASSLSRGQHFGDGTRLSIL.